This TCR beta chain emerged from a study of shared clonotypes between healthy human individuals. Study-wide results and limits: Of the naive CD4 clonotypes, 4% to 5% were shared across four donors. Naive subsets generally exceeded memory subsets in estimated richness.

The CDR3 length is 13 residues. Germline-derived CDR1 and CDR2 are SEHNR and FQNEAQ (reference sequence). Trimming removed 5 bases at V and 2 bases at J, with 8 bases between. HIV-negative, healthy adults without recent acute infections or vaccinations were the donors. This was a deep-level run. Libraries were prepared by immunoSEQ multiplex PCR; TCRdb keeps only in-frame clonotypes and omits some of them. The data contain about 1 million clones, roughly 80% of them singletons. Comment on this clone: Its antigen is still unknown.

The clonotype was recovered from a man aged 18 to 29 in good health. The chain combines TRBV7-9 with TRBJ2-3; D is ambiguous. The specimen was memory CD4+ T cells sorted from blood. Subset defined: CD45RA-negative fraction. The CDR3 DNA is TGTGCCAGCAGCCGAGAACCCACAGATACGCAGTATTTT. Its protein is CASSREPTDTQYF.